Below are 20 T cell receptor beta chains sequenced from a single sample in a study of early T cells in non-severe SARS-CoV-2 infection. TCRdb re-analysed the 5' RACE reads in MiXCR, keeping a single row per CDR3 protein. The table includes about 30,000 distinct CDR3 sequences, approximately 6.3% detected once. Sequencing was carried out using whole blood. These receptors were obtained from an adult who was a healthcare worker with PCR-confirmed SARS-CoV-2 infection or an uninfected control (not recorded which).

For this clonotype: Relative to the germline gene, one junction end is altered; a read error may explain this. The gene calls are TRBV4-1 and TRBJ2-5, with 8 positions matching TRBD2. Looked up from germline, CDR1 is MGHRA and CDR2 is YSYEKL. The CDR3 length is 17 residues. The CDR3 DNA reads TGCGCCAGCAACCAAGGGGTGACAGCGGGGGAACGAGAGACCCAGTACTTC. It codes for CASNQGVTAGERETQYF.

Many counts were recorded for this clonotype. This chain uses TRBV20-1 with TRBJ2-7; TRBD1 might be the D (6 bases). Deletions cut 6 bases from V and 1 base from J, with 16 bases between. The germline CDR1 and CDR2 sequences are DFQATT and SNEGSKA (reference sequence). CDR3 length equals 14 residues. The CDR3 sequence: CSATGTMTSYEQYF. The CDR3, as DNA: TGCAGTGCGACGGGGACAATGACTTCCTACGAGCAGTACTTC.

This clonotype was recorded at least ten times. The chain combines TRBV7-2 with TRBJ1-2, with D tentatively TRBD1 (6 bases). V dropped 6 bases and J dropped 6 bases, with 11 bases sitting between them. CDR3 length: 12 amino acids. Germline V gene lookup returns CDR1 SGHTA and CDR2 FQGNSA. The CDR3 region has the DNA TGTGCCAGCAGACGACAGGCTGATGGCTACACCTTC. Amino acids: CASRRQADGYTF.

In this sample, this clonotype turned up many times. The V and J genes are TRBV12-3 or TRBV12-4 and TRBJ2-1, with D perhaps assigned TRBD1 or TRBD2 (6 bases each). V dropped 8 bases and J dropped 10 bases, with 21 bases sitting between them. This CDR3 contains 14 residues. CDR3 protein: CASSTPGADWEQFF. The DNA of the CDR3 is TGTGCCAGCTCTACCCCGGGGGCCGATTGGGAGCAGTTCTTC.

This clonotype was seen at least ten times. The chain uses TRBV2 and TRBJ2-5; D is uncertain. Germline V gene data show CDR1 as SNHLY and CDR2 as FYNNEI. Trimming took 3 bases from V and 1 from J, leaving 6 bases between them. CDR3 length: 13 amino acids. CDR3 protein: CASSEDIQETQYF. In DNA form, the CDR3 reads TGTGCCAGCAGTGAGGATATCCAAGAGACCCAGTACTTC.

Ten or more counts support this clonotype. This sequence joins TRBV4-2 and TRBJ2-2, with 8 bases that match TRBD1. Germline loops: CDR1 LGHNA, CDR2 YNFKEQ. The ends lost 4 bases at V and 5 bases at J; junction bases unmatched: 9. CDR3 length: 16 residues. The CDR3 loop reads CASSPYGTGETGELFF. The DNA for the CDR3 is TGTGCCAGCAGCCCCTACGGGACAGGAGAAACCGGGGAGCTGTTTTTT.

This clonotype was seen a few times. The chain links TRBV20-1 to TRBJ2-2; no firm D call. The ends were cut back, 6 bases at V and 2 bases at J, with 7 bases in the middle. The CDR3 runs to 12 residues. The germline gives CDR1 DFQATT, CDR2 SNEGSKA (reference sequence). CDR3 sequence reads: CSALENTGELFF. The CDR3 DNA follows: TGCAGTGCCCTCGAAAACACCGGGGAGCTGTTTTTT.

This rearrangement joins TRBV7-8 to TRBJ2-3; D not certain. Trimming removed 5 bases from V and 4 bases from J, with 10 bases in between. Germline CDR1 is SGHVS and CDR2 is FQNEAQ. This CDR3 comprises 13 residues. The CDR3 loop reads CASSPQAPDTQYF. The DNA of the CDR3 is TGTGCCAGCAGCCCCCAGGCCCCAGATACGCAGTATTTT.

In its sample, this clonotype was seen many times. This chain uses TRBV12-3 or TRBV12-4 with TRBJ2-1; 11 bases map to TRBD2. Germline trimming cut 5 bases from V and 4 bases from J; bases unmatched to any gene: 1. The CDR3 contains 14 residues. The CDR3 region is CASSTSGGYNEQFF. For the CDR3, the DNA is TGTGCCAGCAGTACTAGCGGGGGATACAATGAGCAGTTCTTC.

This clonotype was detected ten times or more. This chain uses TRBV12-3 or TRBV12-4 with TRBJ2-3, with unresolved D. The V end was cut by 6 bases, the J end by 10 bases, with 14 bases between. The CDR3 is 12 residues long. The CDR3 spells CASSLQSGSQYF. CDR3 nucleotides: TGTGCCAGCAGCCTACAGAGTGGTTCGCAGTATTTT.

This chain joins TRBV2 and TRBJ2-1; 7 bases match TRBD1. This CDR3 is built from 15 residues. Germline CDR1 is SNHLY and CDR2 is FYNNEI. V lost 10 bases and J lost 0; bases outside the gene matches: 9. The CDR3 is CATASGQISYNEQFF. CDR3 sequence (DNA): TGTGCCACCGCTTCGGGACAGATCTCCTACAATGAGCAGTTCTTC.

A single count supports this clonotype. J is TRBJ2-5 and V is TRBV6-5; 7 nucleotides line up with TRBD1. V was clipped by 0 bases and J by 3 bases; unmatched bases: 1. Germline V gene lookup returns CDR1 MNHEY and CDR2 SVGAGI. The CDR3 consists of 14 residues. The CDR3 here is CASSYSTGKETQYF. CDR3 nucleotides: TGTGCCAGCAGTTACTCGACAGGGAAAGAGACCCAGTACTTC.

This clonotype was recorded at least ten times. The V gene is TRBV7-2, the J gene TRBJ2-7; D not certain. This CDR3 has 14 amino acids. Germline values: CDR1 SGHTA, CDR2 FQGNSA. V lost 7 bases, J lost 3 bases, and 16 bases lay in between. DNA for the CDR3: TGTGCCAGCACCCCGTTCGTGGGCCTCTACGAGCAGTACTTC. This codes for CASTPFVGLYEQYF.

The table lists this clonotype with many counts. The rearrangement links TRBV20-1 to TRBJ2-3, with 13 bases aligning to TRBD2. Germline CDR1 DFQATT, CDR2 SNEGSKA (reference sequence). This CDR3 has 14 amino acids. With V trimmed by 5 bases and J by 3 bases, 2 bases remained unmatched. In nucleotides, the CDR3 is TGCAGTGCTTCGACTAGCGGGGGGACAGATACGCAGTATTTT. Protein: CSASTSGGTDTQYF.

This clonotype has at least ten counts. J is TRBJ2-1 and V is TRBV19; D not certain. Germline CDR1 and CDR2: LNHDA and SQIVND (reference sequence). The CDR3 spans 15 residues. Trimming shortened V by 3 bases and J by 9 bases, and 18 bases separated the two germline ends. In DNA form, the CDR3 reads TGTGCCAGTAGTATGGGCCAGGTGCTACCACCTGAGCAGTTCTTC. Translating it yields CASSMGQVLPPEQFF.

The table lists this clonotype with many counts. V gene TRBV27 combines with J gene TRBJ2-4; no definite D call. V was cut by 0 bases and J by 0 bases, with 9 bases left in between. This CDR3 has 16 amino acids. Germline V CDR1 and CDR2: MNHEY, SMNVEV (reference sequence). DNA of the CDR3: TGTGCCAGCAGTTTATCGGGGTCCTTAGCCAAAAACATTCAGTACTTC. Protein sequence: CASSLSGSLAKNIQYF.

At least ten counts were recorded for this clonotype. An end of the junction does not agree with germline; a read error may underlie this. CDR3 in DNA: TGTGCCAGCAGCGTAGCTAGACAGGAAAACTGTGGCTACACCTTC. Encoded protein: CASSVARQENCGYTF. The chain links TRBV9 to TRBJ1-2, with D maybe TRBD1 (6 bases). The length of the CDR3 is 15 residues. Looked up from germline, CDR1 is SGDLS and CDR2 is YYNGEE.

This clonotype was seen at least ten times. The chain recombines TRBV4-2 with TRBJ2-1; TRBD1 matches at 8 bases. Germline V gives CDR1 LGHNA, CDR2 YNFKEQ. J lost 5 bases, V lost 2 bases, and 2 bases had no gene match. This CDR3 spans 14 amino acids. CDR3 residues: CASSQPQGDNEQFF. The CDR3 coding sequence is TGTGCCAGCAGCCAACCACAGGGGGACAATGAGCAGTTCTTC.

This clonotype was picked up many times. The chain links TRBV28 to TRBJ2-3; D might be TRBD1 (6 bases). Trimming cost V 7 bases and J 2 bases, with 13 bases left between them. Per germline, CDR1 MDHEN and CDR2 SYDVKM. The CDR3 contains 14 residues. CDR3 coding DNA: TGTGCCAGCATCCTCCGGGACAACACAGATACGCAGTATTTT. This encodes CASILRDNTDTQYF.

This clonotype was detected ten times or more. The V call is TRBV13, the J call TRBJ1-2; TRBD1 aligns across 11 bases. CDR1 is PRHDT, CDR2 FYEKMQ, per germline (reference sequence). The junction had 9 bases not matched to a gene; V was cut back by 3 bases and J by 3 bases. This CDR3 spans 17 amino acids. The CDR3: CASSFGDRGDIDYGYTF. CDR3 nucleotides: TGTGCCAGCAGCTTTGGGGACAGGGGGGATATAGACTATGGCTACACCTTC.